This is a list of T cell receptor beta chains from one sample in a study of response to subunit inactivated influenza vaccine. TCRdb itself ran the RT-PCR reads through MiXCR, one entry per CDR3 protein. Found here are more than 450,000 distinct CDR3 sequences, about 12% of them singletons; the top ten hold 10%. The sample consisted of PBMCs from blood, taken on the day of vaccination. The receptors derive from a man aged 50-59 years who received an inactivated influenza vaccine. CDR3s include the opening cysteine and the closing phenylalanine or tryptophan. D genes are given only for firm matches. Some rows have no size entry. The others give once, few or many, or a class for an expanded clone.

-	TRBV7-2	-	TRBJ2-7	CASSSSGLYEQYF	TGTGCCAGCAGCTCGTCGGGTCTGTACGAGCAGTACTTC
-	TRBV7-6	TRBD2	TRBJ2-7	CASSLVVAGENEQYF	TGTGCCAGCAGCTTAGTGGTAGCGGGAGAGAACGAGCAGTACTTC
many	TRBV6-2/TRBV6-3	-	TRBJ2-1	CASRRDVGEQFF	TGTGCCAGCAGACGAGACGTGGGGGAGCAGTTCTTC
-	TRBV6-2/TRBV6-3	-	TRBJ1-2	CASSSIWTASYGYTF	TGTGCCAGCAGCTCGATCTGGACAGCCTCCTATGGCTACACCTTC
-	TRBV7-2	TRBD2	TRBJ2-2	CASSLSSGITGELFF	TGTGCCAGCAGCTTAAGCAGCGGGATCACCGGGGAGCTGTTTTTT
-	TRBV7-3	-	TRBJ2-2	CASSAPTRTGELFF	TGTGCCAGCAGCGCCCCTACTAGGACCGGGGAGCTGTTTTTT
-	TRBV3-1	-	TRBJ2-1	CASSQDPFRADEQFF	TGTGCCAGCAGCCAAGACCCCTTCAGGGCCGATGAGCAGTTCTTC
few	TRBV25-1	-	TRBJ2-3	CASSDSSDTQYF	TGTGCCAGCAGTGACAGTTCAGATACGCAGTATTTT
few	TRBV2	-	TRBJ1-2	CASSVAPDSLESYGYTF	TGTGCCAGCAGTGTGGCCCCGGACAGCCTAGAATCCTATGGCTACACCTTC
-	TRBV7-2	TRBD1	TRBJ2-5	CASSRRRTGSQETQYF	TGTGCCAGCAGCCGGAGGCGGACAGGGTCCCAAGAGACCCAGTACTTC
few	TRBV9	-	TRBJ2-1	CASSLRDVEQFF	TGTGCCAGCAGCCTTCGGGATGTTGAGCAGTTCTTC
-	TRBV7-2	-	TRBJ2-3	CASTNAGSVTDTQYF	TGTGCCAGCACCAATGCGGGTAGTGTCACAGATACGCAGTATTTT
few	TRBV29-1	-	TRBJ2-3	CSVEDGGGRGYTQYF	TGCAGCGTTGAAGATGGGGGCGGGAGAGGGTATACGCAGTATTTT
-	TRBV11-2	TRBD1	TRBJ2-3	CASSPDRSGWTQYF	TGTGCCAGCAGCCCGGACAGGTCCGGATGGACGCAGTATTTT
few	TRBV6-5	-	TRBJ2-7	CASSYSLPPRNEQYF	TGTGCCAGCAGTTACTCTCTACCACCTCGGAACGAGCAGTACTTC
-	TRBV5-1	-	TRBJ2-7	CASSLGPATSYEQYF	TGCGCCAGCAGCTTGGGGCCAGCTACCTCCTACGAGCAGTACTTC
few	TRBV21-1	-	TRBJ1-2	CASRLGRIHNYGYTF	TGTGCCAGCCGCCTGGGCAGGATACATAACTATGGCTACACCTTC
-	TRBV7-9	TRBD1	TRBJ1-1	CASSSRTGRTEAFF	TGTGCCAGCAGCTCAAGGACAGGGCGGACTGAAGCTTTCTTT